This T cell receptor beta chain was captured by sequencing in a study of cytomegalovirus exposure and HLA in healthy donors. The study, taken as a whole, reports: Later work associated over 15,000 TCR beta sequences with HLA alleles at 0.05 false discovery rate. In a later analysis, HLA-C alleles had the fewest associated TCRs, DRB1 alleles the most. According to a later analysis, most TCR beta chains associated with CMV appeared HLA-restricted.

Remarks on this clone: The antigen is not known.

Germline CDR1 and CDR2: MDHEN and SYDVKM. The CDR3 has 16 residues. Germline trimming cut 6 bases from V and 0 bases from J; bases unmatched to any gene: 4. A multiplex PCR was run with 60 Vbeta primers and 13 Jbeta primers. Data came from immunoSEQ multiplex PCR; TCRdb stores just in-frame clones and leaves some out. The repertoire holds roughly 130,000 clones, roughly 88% seen once, with 1.5% to 2% in the top ten. The source of this sequence is a boy younger than 18 in good health and CMV-seronegative. Sequenced input: PBMCs. The gene calls are TRBV28 and TRBJ2-6, with 8 bases that match TRBD2. The CDR3 bases are TGTGCCAGCAGCCCCAGCGGGAGCTCTGGGGCCAACGTCCTGACTTTC. Residues: CASSPSGSSGANVLTF.